The present T cell receptor beta chain was sequenced within a study of persistence of HIV-infected CD4 T cells. Turning to the study itself: Donors had been on suppressive ART for a median of around 8 years.

As to this clone: Its antigen is still unknown.

This nonspecific control used anti-CD3/anti-CD28 bead stimulation of CD4+ T cells. Sorting selected CD4+ T cells upregulating both CD40 ligand and CD69. Germline V CDR1 and CDR2: MNHNS, SASEGT. Trimming removed 1 base at V and 1 base at J, with 16 bases between. The CDR3 loop spans 17 amino acids. Sequencing used immunoSEQ version 4 in survey mode. Profiled with immunoSEQ multiplex PCR; TCRdb holds only in-frame clones, not every one. In the table there are under 55,000 clones, less than 90% of which are singletons. The sequence came from an adult woman with HIV who was CMV-seropositive. The chain recombines TRBV6-1 with TRBJ1-1; D may be TRBD1 (6 bases). The sequences come from CD4+ T cells sorted from PBMCs after approximately 18-hour stimulation, collected from a patient who received antiretroviral therapy. This CDR3 reads CASSEVGGVGANTEAFF. Here the CDR3 DNA reads TGTGCCAGCAGTGAAGTAGGGGGGGTCGGAGCGAACACTGAAGCTTTCTTT.